A selection of T cell receptor beta chains follows, all from one sample in a study of human T cells and chemical hapten exposure. TCRdb redid the calling of the RACE reads with MiXCR, one entry per CDR3 protein. This table has roughly 120,000 distinct CDR3 sequences, roughly a tenth appearing once. Sequencing used whole blood, obtained in connection with sensitization to the hapten diphenylcyclopropenone (DPC). Source of these receptors: a woman aged 40 to 50 with alopecia areata. Some clones in this sample may be carry-over from other donors' samples. CDR3s include the opening cysteine and the closing phenylalanine or tryptophan. Fields, in order: V gene, clone size, J gene, D gene, CDR3 DNA, CDR3 protein. A D gene is named only where the DNA matches it firmly. Some rows have no size entry. The others give once, few or many, or a class for an expanded clone.

v_gene: TRBV27; abundance: few; j_gene: TRBJ1-1; d_gene: NA; CDR3nt: TGTGCCAGCAGTTTAAAAGGGGACACTGAAGCTTTCTTT; CDR3aa: CASSLKGDTEAFF
v_gene: TRBV2; abundance: many; j_gene: TRBJ1-3; d_gene: TRBD1; CDR3nt: TGTGCCAGCAGTGAAAGGGTTTCCCGGGTCAGGGGGCGCATTGGAAACACCATATATTTT; CDR3aa: CASSERVSRVRGRIGNTIYF
v_gene: TRBV5-5; abundance: many; j_gene: TRBJ2-2; d_gene: NA; CDR3nt: TGTGCCAGCAGCCTAACAGGGACCGCGAACACCGGGGAGCTGTTTTTT; CDR3aa: CASSLTGTANTGELFF
v_gene: TRBV7-2; abundance: many; j_gene: TRBJ2-5; d_gene: TRBD2; CDR3nt: TGTGCCAGCAGCTTAGCGCGGTTTCCGGCTAGCGGACAAGAGACCCAGTACTTC; CDR3aa: CASSLARFPASGQETQYF
v_gene: TRBV7-8; abundance: NA; j_gene: TRBJ1-2; d_gene: NA; CDR3nt: TGTGCCAGCAGCCTACGGACGCCAGATGGCTACACCTTC; CDR3aa: CASSLRTPDGYTF
v_gene: TRBV3-1; abundance: many; j_gene: TRBJ1-2; d_gene: TRBD1; CDR3nt: TGTGCCAGCAGCCAAGGTGGGACAGGGAAGGGAGGCTACACCTTC; CDR3aa: CASSQGGTGKGGYTF
v_gene: TRBV10-3; abundance: many; j_gene: TRBJ2-1; d_gene: TRBD2; CDR3nt: TGTGCCATCGGGCGGGGGGAAAATGAGCAGTTCTTC; CDR3aa: CAIGRGENEQFF
v_gene: TRBV7-8; abundance: many; j_gene: TRBJ2-7; d_gene: TRBD2; CDR3nt: TGTGCCAGCAGCTCAAAGTCCAGCGGGGGGTTCGAGCAGTACTTC; CDR3aa: CASSSKSSGGFEQYF
v_gene: TRBV9; abundance: NA; j_gene: TRBJ2-4; d_gene: NA; CDR3nt: TGTGCCAGCAGCCCTCAGGGCTTAAACATTCAGTACTTC; CDR3aa: CASSPQGLNIQYF
v_gene: TRBV28; abundance: many; j_gene: TRBJ2-7; d_gene: NA; CDR3nt: TGTGCCAGCAGTTTAGGGGTGGGCGAGCAGTACTTC; CDR3aa: CASSLGVGEQYF
v_gene: TRBV5-1; abundance: many; j_gene: TRBJ2-5; d_gene: NA; CDR3nt: TGCGCCAGCAGCTTCGGGTCTCGGGGCAACCAAGAGACCCAGTACTTC; CDR3aa: CASSFGSRGNQETQYF
v_gene: TRBV5-6; abundance: many; j_gene: TRBJ2-5; d_gene: NA; CDR3nt: TGTGCCAGCAGCTTGGGGACCCTGGGGACCCAGTACTTC; CDR3aa: CASSLGTLGTQYF
v_gene: TRBV7-9; abundance: many; j_gene: TRBJ2-3; d_gene: NA; CDR3nt: TGTGCCAGCAGGCGGAGCACAGATACGCAGTATTTT; CDR3aa: CASRRSTDTQYF
v_gene: TRBV7-8; abundance: many; j_gene: TRBJ2-5; d_gene: NA; CDR3nt: TGTGCCAGCCTAGAAGACCTCGGCTCGGCAGTAAAAGAGACCCAGTACTTC; CDR3aa: CASLEDLGSAVKETQYF
v_gene: TRBV29-1; abundance: many; j_gene: TRBJ1-3; d_gene: TRBD1; CDR3nt: TGCAGCGTGGGAGACAGGGGCTCTGGAAACACCATATATTTT; CDR3aa: CSVGDRGSGNTIYF
v_gene: TRBV10-3; abundance: many; j_gene: TRBJ1-5; d_gene: NA; CDR3nt: TGTGCCATCAGTAGAACCCGGGATTATAGCAATCAGCCCCAGCATTTT; CDR3aa: CAISRTRDYSNQPQHF
v_gene: TRBV28; abundance: few; j_gene: TRBJ2-7; d_gene: TRBD1; CDR3nt: TGTGCCAGCAGCCGGGACAGGGGGACCGAGCAGTACTTC; CDR3aa: CASSRDRGTEQYF
v_gene: TRBV9; abundance: NA; j_gene: TRBJ2-1; d_gene: TRBD2; CDR3nt: TGTGCCAGCAGCTCCGCTAGCGGGGGAAGGTACAATGAGCAGTTCTTC; CDR3aa: CASSSASGGRYNEQFF
v_gene: TRBV7-9; abundance: many; j_gene: TRBJ2-3; d_gene: TRBD2; CDR3nt: TGTGCCAGCCAGACTAGCGGCACAGATACGCAGTATTTT; CDR3aa: CASQTSGTDTQYF
v_gene: TRBV7-9; abundance: NA; j_gene: TRBJ1-5; d_gene: TRBD1; CDR3nt: TGTGCCAGCAGTTCCGGGACAGGGATGAATCAGCCCCAGCATTTT; CDR3aa: CASSSGTGMNQPQHF
v_gene: TRBV14; abundance: many; j_gene: TRBJ1-3; d_gene: NA; CDR3nt: TGTGCCAGCAGCCCATCAGGGGCTGGAAACACCATATATTTT; CDR3aa: CASSPSGAGNTIYF
v_gene: TRBV3-1; abundance: NA; j_gene: TRBJ2-1; d_gene: NA; CDR3nt: TGTGCCAGCAGCCAGGGCGGGGGCCTTACCTACAATGAGCAGTTCTTC; CDR3aa: CASSQGGGLTYNEQFF
v_gene: TRBV7-6; abundance: many; j_gene: TRBJ2-2; d_gene: TRBD2; CDR3nt: TGTGCCAGCAGCTTCGCCCTAGCGGGGGGTTACACCGGGGAGCTGTTTTTT; CDR3aa: CASSFALAGGYTGELFF
v_gene: TRBV7-2; abundance: many; j_gene: TRBJ1-1; d_gene: NA; CDR3nt: TGTGCCAGCAGCCCGCCGGTCGTGGGACCGGGCACTGAAGCTTTCTTT; CDR3aa: CASSPPVVGPGTEAFF
v_gene: TRBV7-6; abundance: few; j_gene: TRBJ2-1; d_gene: TRBD2; CDR3nt: TGTGCCAGCAGCTCTAGCGGGGGGGCGAGCTCCTACAATGAGCAGTTCTTC; CDR3aa: CASSSSGGASSYNEQFF
v_gene: TRBV6-2/TRBV6-3; abundance: few; j_gene: TRBJ2-2; d_gene: NA; CDR3nt: TGTGCCAGCAGCGCACAGGGAATGGGCACCGGGGAGCTGTTTTTT; CDR3aa: CASSAQGMGTGELFF
v_gene: TRBV5-1; abundance: NA; j_gene: TRBJ2-5; d_gene: TRBD1; CDR3nt: TGCGCCAGCAGCCCCGGACAGGCTAACTCAGAGACCCAGTACTTC; CDR3aa: CASSPGQANSETQYF
v_gene: TRBV20-1; abundance: many; j_gene: TRBJ1-6; d_gene: TRBD1; CDR3nt: TGCAGTGCGGACTACAGGGGCGCATCCTATAATTCACCCCTCCACTTT; CDR3aa: CSADYRGASYNSPLHF
v_gene: TRBV5-1; abundance: many; j_gene: TRBJ1-5; d_gene: NA; CDR3nt: TGCGCCAGCAGCTTATCCGGCGATAGCAATCAGCCCCAGCATTTT; CDR3aa: CASSLSGDSNQPQHF
v_gene: TRBV7-2; abundance: NA; j_gene: TRBJ2-3; d_gene: TRBD2; CDR3nt: TGTGCCAGCAGCTTCCGCCCGGGACTAGCGGGGGGAGGCACAGATACGCAGTATTTT; CDR3aa: CASSFRPGLAGGGTDTQYF
v_gene: TRBV6-5; abundance: few; j_gene: TRBJ2-1; d_gene: TRBD1; CDR3nt: TGTGCCAGCAGTTACGGGACAGGGGGCCATGAGCAGTTCTTC; CDR3aa: CASSYGTGGHEQFF
v_gene: TRBV4-3; abundance: NA; j_gene: TRBJ2-7; d_gene: NA; CDR3nt: TGCGCCAGCAGCCAAGATACAGGGAATTACGAGCAGTACTTC; CDR3aa: CASSQDTGNYEQYF